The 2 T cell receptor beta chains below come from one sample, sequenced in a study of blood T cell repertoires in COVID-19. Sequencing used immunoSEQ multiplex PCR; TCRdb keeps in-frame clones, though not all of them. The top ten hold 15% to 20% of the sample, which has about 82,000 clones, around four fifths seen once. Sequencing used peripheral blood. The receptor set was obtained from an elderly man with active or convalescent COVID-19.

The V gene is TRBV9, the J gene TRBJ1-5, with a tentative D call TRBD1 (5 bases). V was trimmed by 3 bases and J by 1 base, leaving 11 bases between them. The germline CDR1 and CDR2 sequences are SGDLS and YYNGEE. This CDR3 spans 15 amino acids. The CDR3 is CASSATGGSNQPQHF. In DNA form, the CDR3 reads TGTGCCAGCAGCGCCACCGGGGGAAGCAATCAGCCCCAGCATTTT.

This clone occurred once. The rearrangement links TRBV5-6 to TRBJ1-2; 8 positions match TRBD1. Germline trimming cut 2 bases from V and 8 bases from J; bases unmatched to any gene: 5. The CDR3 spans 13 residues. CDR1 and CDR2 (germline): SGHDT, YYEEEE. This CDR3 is CASSFETGVGYTF. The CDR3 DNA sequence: TGTGCCAGCAGCTTTGAGACAGGGGTCGGCTACACCTTC.